Shown below are 14 T cell receptor beta chains from a single sample sequenced in a study of patients and donors after allogeneic stem cell transplantation. TCRdb fed the RT-PCR reads into MiXCR, producing one record per CDR3 protein. The table shows roughly 250,000 distinct CDR3 sequences, with 12% to 15% occurring only once. The sequenced sample was blood, either unsorted or a sorted T cell fraction (not recorded which). These receptors were obtained from a human donor who was either an allogeneic HSCT recipient or a stem cell or donor lymphocyte infusion donor (not recorded which). It is not recorded whose cells these are; they may come from a transplant donor.

This clonotype showed up many times. The V gene is TRBV5-6, the J gene TRBJ1-1, with 7 bases aligning to TRBD1. CDR1 SGHDT and CDR2 YYEEEE come from the germline V gene. The CDR3 spans 14 residues. V trimming: 4 bases; J trimming: 3 bases; junction bases outside the gene matches: 6. CDR3 protein: CASSLPTGDTEAFF. In DNA form, the CDR3 reads TGTGCCAGCAGCCTACCAACAGGGGACACTGAAGCTTTCTTT.

This chain connects TRBV7-9 to TRBJ1-2; D is unresolved. The CDR3 is 12 residues long. Trimming shortened V by 2 bases and J by 4 bases, and 5 bases separated the two germline ends. From germline, CDR1 is SEHNR and CDR2 FQNEAQ (reference sequence). Here the CDR3 reads CASSLQAYGYTF. The CDR3 nucleotides read TGTGCCAGCAGCTTACAGGCCTATGGCTACACCTTC. Based on the CDR3 plus reference TRBV7-9 and TRBJ1-2, the full variable domain is DTGVSQNPRHKITKRGQNVTFRCDPISEHNRLYWYRQTLGQGPEFLTYFQNEAQLEKSRLLSDRFSAERPKGSFSTLEIQRTEQGDSAMYLCASSLQAYGYTFGSGTRLTVV.

The gene calls are TRBV12-3 or TRBV12-4 and TRBJ2-7; D perhaps matches TRBD2 (5 bases). The CDR3 sequence is 15 residues long. V was cut by 5 bases and J by 0 bases, with 14 bases left in between. As DNA, the CDR3 is TGTGCCAGCAGTGTTGGACTTCTGGACTCCTACGAGCAGTACTTC. Translating gives CASSVGLLDSYEQYF.

The rearrangement links TRBV11-1 to TRBJ2-5, with D unclear. The CDR3 is made up of 13 amino acids. Germline CDR1 and CDR2: SGHAT and FQDESV (reference sequence). The V and J ends lost 5 bases and 7 bases respectively, with 14 bases between them. The CDR3 sequence: CASSPTRAVTQYF. DNA of the CDR3: TGTGCCAGCAGCCCCACCCGGGCCGTGACCCAGTACTTC.

This clonotype was detected a few times. J is TRBJ2-5 and V is TRBV20-1; D tentatively reads TRBD1 or TRBD2 (5 bases each). Germline V gives CDR1 DFQATT, CDR2 SNEGSKA (reference sequence). V gave up 1 base and J gave up 0 bases, with 6 bases separating them. This CDR3 has 13 amino acids. CDR3 bases: TGCAGTGCTAGAGGGGGGTACCAAGAGACCCAGTACTTC. It is translated as CSARGGYQETQYF.

This clonotype was counted at least ten times. V usage is TRBV5-4 and J usage is TRBJ2-5; unclear D gene. Germline V gene data show CDR1 as SGHNT and CDR2 as YYREEE (reference sequence). The CDR3 covers 13 residues. V was pared by 2 bases and J by 1 base, with 6 bases between. In DNA form, the CDR3 reads TGTGCCAGCAGCTTTCAAAGCCAAGAGACCCAGTACTTC. It yields the protein CASSFQSQETQYF.

This clonotype has only a few counts. The chain joins TRBV4-3 to TRBJ1-4; tentative D call: TRBD1 (5 bases). V lost 0 bases and J 7 bases, leaving 12 bases between the germline ends. This CDR3 is built from 15 residues. The germline V gene has CDR1 LGHNA and CDR2 YSLEER. The CDR3 nucleotides are TGCGCCAGCAGCCAAGATCCGGGCAGGGCTGAAAAACTGTTTTTT. Protein sequence: CASSQDPGRAEKLFF.

This clonotype has more than one count but fewer than ten. The chain is built from TRBV24-1 and TRBJ2-1; 8 bases map to TRBD2. CDR3 length equals 16 residues. V lost 0 bases to trimming and J lost 4 bases; unmatched junction nucleotides: 4. Germline CDR1 KGHDR, CDR2 SFDVKD. CDR3 region: CATSDLNSGGYNEQFF. The DNA for the CDR3 is TGTGCCACCAGTGATTTGAACAGCGGGGGATACAATGAGCAGTTCTTC.

The chain couples TRBV7-2 to TRBJ2-5; a weak D match, TRBD2 (5 bases). This CDR3 is 16 amino acids long. With 5 bases removed from V and 7 bases from J, the gap between germline ends came to 23 bases. Per the germline V gene, CDR1 is SGHTA and CDR2 is FQGNSA. The CDR3 is CASSPDSGLYRGTQYF. In nucleotides, the CDR3 is TGTGCCAGCAGCCCCGACTCGGGATTGTATCGGGGGACCCAGTACTTC.

There are many counts of this clonotype. The chain recombines TRBV5-4 with TRBJ2-1; TRBD1 aligns across 9 bases. Trimming cost V 0 bases and J 7 bases; bases outside gene matches: 5. Germline lookup yields CDR1 SGHNT and CDR2 YYREEE (reference sequence). The CDR3 runs 15 residues. DNA of the CDR3: TGTGCCAGCAGCTTGGGCCGGACAGGGGTTAATGAGCAGTTCTTC. Protein product: CASSLGRTGVNEQFF.

The V and J genes are TRBV20-1 and TRBJ2-5; 7 bases are shared with TRBD1. Trimming cost V 6 bases and J 2 bases; bases outside gene matches: 12. Germline-derived CDR1 and CDR2 are DFQATT and SNEGSKA (reference sequence). The CDR3 contains 15 residues. The CDR3 loop reads CSALLTGEIQETQYF. In DNA form, the CDR3 reads TGCAGTGCCCTCCTAACAGGGGAGATACAAGAGACCCAGTACTTC.

This clonotype appeared many times. The V and J genes are TRBV29-1 and TRBJ2-7, with 7 positions matching TRBD1. Germline lookup yields CDR1 SQVTM and CDR2 ANQGSEA. Trimming removed 3 bases from V and 3 bases from J; junction bases left unmatched: 5. The CDR3 covers 13 residues. The CDR3 is CSVEGQNHYEQYF. As DNA, the CDR3 is TGCAGCGTTGAGGGACAGAATCACTACGAGCAGTACTTC.

This clonotype was detected only a few times. V gene TRBV20-1 combines with J gene TRBJ1-5; unclear D gene. Trimming removed 0 bases from V and 4 bases from J, with 10 bases in between. CDR3 length: 14 amino acids. Germline CDR1 DFQATT, CDR2 SNEGSKA (reference sequence). CDR3 loop: CSARDGNSNQPQHF. As DNA, the CDR3 is TGCAGTGCTAGAGATGGGAACAGTAATCAGCCCCAGCATTTT.

This clonotype was picked up one time. The rearrangement uses TRBV7-3 and TRBJ2-3; D unresolved. The germline V and J ends were trimmed by 5 bases and 5 bases, with 11 bases remaining between them. The germline V gene encodes CDR1 SGHTA and CDR2 FQGTGA. CDR3 length: 13 residues. The CDR3 bases are TGTGCCAGCAGCCGCTACTGGCGAGATACGCAGTATTTT. This codes for CASSRYWRDTQYF.